This is a list of T cell receptor beta chains from one sample in a study of T cells in tuberculosis. The table came from immunoSEQ multiplex PCR; TCRdb's copy has only in-frame clones and leaves some out. The table shows tens of thousands of clones, with over 85% occurring only once. The sequenced sample was PBMCs. All receptors come from a donor between 5 and 29 years old with latent tuberculosis or without tuberculosis infection. Some clones in this sample may be carry-over from other donors' samples. The CDR3 runs from the conserved cysteine through the conserved F or W. D genes are given only for firm matches.

d_gene	v_gene	j_gene	CDR3aa	CDR3nt
NA	TRBV27	TRBJ1-2	CASSFAGGSYGYTF	TGTGCCAGCAGTTTCGCGGGGGGCTCCTATGGCTACACCTTC
TRBD1	TRBV7-9	TRBJ2-7	CASSLLTGQGYYEQYF	TGTGCCAGCAGCTTATTAACGGGACAGGGTTACTACGAGCAGTACTTC
TRBD1	TRBV28	TRBJ2-7	CASSFGQGVYGDEQYF	TGTGCCAGCAGTTTCGGCCAGGGGGTTTATGGGGACGAGCAGTACTTC
NA	TRBV28	TRBJ2-7	CASSFSGYEQYF	TGTGCCAGCAGTTTCTCGGGGTACGAGCAGTACTTC
TRBD1	TRBV2	TRBJ2-2	CASSELDRGSGELFF	TGTGCCAGCAGTGAATTGGACAGGGGGTCCGGGGAGCTGTTTTTT
TRBD1	TRBV4-3	TRBJ1-3	CASSWGQGAKRNTIYF	TGCGCCAGCAGCTGGGGACAGGGGGCGAAACGTAACACCATATATTTT
NA	TRBV2	TRBJ2-1	CASSEARNEQFF	TGTGCCAGCAGTGAAGCACGGAATGAGCAGTTCTTC
TRBD1	TRBV27	TRBJ2-6	CASSLRQGISGANVLTF	TGTGCCAGCAGTTTAAGACAGGGGATCTCTGGGGCCAACGTCCTGACTTTC
TRBD1	TRBV30	TRBJ2-1	CAWGGGDRADNEQFF	TGTGCCTGGGGGGGAGGGGACAGGGCTGACAATGAGCAGTTCTTC
NA	TRBV11-2	TRBJ1-3	CASSLIGRTGNTIYF	TGTGCCAGCAGCTTAATAGGGAGAACTGGAAACACCATATATTTT